These T cell receptor beta chains were read from a single sample in a study of cytomegalovirus exposure and HLA in healthy donors. The method was immunoSEQ multiplex PCR; TCRdb's version includes in-frame clones alone and lacks a portion of them. The top ten hold approximately 3.1% of the sample, which has about 160,000 clones, 70% to 90% seen once. The specimen was PBMCs. Every receptor here comes from a man aged 18 to 30 in good health and CMV-seronegative. CDR3s include the opening cysteine and the closing phenylalanine or tryptophan. The D gene is left open where the match is weak. A row's size may be missing; if present it is once, few, many or a size class.

J gene: TRBJ2-3
clone size: .
CDR3 length: 13
V gene: TRBV10-3
D gene: TRBD2
CDR3 DNA: TGTGCCATCGAGCGGGAGAGGAGAGATACGCAGTATTTT
CDR3 protein: CAIERERRDTQYF

J gene: TRBJ1-1
clone size: .
CDR3 length: 13
V gene: TRBV5-1
D gene: .
CDR3 DNA: TGCGCCAGCAGCTTGGTAACAGGGCGGTCAGCTTTCTTT
CDR3 protein: CASSLVTGRSAFF

J gene: TRBJ1-1
clone size: .
CDR3 length: 13
V gene: TRBV7-2
D gene: TRBD1
CDR3 DNA: TGTGCCAGCAGCCGACAGGGAGGCACTGAAGCTTTCTTT
CDR3 protein: CASSRQGGTEAFF

J gene: TRBJ2-3
clone size: .
CDR3 length: 19
V gene: TRBV27
D gene: TRBD2
CDR3 DNA: TGTGCCAGCAGTTTATTTGTCCTAGCGGGAGACCTCGCCGCAGATACGCAGTATTTT
CDR3 protein: CASSLFVLAGDLAADTQYF

J gene: TRBJ2-1
clone size: .
CDR3 length: 13
V gene: TRBV6-7
D gene: .
CDR3 DNA: TGTGCCAGCAGTTATGACCCGGGGGATGAGCAGTTCTTC
CDR3 protein: CASSYDPGDEQFF

J gene: TRBJ2-5
clone size: .
CDR3 length: 16
V gene: TRBV12-5
D gene: TRBD1
CDR3 DNA: TGTGCTAGTGGTTTGATCGGGACAGGGGGCGCGGAGACCCAGTACTTC
CDR3 protein: CASGLIGTGGAETQYF

J gene: TRBJ2-1
clone size: .
CDR3 length: 15
V gene: TRBV11-3
D gene: TRBD2
CDR3 DNA: TGTGCCAGCAGCCAGGGACTAGCGGGAGGAAGAGAGCAGTTCTTC
CDR3 protein: CASSQGLAGGREQFF

J gene: TRBJ2-7
clone size: once
CDR3 length: 16
V gene: TRBV11-2
D gene: TRBD1
CDR3 DNA: TGTGCCAGCAGCTTAGATCTGGCAGGGGGTGATCAGGAGCAGTACTTC
CDR3 protein: CASSLDLAGGDQEQYF

J gene: TRBJ1-3
clone size: .
CDR3 length: 15
V gene: TRBV6-4
D gene: .
CDR3 DNA: TGTGCCAGCCTTGGGGGGGGTCTGGTTGGAAACACCATATATTTT
CDR3 protein: CASLGGGLVGNTIYF

J gene: TRBJ2-1
clone size: few
CDR3 length: 12
V gene: TRBV29-1
D gene: .
CDR3 DNA: TGCAGCGTCCAGATTGGAGACAATGAGCAGTTCTTC
CDR3 protein: CSVQIGDNEQFF

J gene: TRBJ1-1
clone size: .
CDR3 length: 14
V gene: TRBV6-1
D gene: .
CDR3 DNA: TGTGCCAGCACCACCGGGAGGGAGAACACTGAAGCTTTCTTT
CDR3 protein: CASTTGRENTEAFF

J gene: TRBJ1-4
clone size: .
CDR3 length: 16
V gene: TRBV27
D gene: TRBD1
CDR3 DNA: TGTGCCAGCAGACAAACTCAGGGGGCGGATAATGAAAAACTGTTTTTT
CDR3 protein: CASRQTQGADNEKLFF

J gene: TRBJ1-2
clone size: .
CDR3 length: 14
V gene: TRBV28
D gene: .
CDR3 DNA: TGTGCCAGCACCCCCCGGGGCGGGGAAAGGAGCTACACCTTC
CDR3 protein: CASTPRGGERSYTF

J gene: TRBJ2-5
clone size: .
CDR3 length: 15
V gene: TRBV5-1
D gene: TRBD2
CDR3 DNA: TGCGCCAGCAGCTTGGGAACTAGCGCCCAAGAGACCCAGTACTTC
CDR3 protein: CASSLGTSAQETQYF

J gene: TRBJ2-5
clone size: .
CDR3 length: 17
V gene: TRBV9
D gene: TRBD2
CDR3 DNA: TGTGCCAGCAGCGTAGTCTTAGCGGGAGGTGGGCAAGAGACCCAGTACTTC
CDR3 protein: CASSVVLAGGGQETQYF

J gene: TRBJ1-3
clone size: .
CDR3 length: 16
V gene: TRBV5-1
D gene: TRBD1
CDR3 DNA: TGCGCCAGCAGCGGGAACCAGGGGGGCCGCGGGGACACCATATATTTT
CDR3 protein: CASSGNQGGRGDTIYF

J gene: TRBJ1-2
clone size: .
CDR3 length: 15
V gene: TRBV19
D gene: .
CDR3 DNA: TGTGCCAGTAGTAGAAGGGGAAGGGAACACTACGGCTACACCTTC
CDR3 protein: CASSRRGREHYGYTF

J gene: TRBJ2-7
clone size: .
CDR3 length: 14
V gene: TRBV27
D gene: TRBD2
CDR3 DNA: TGTGCCAGCAGTACCGGGACTAGCTCCTACGAGCAGTACTTC
CDR3 protein: CASSTGTSSYEQYF

J gene: TRBJ2-7
clone size: once
CDR3 length: 14
V gene: TRBV11-2
D gene: TRBD2
CDR3 DNA: TGTGCCAGCAGCTTAGGGGGAGGGTCCTACGAGCAGTACTTC
CDR3 protein: CASSLGGGSYEQYF

J gene: TRBJ1-2
clone size: .
CDR3 length: 15
V gene: TRBV4-2
D gene: .
CDR3 DNA: TGTGCCAGCAGCCAGGCTAGGGGGTTAACCTATGGCTACACCTTC
CDR3 protein: CASSQARGLTYGYTF

J gene: TRBJ1-5
clone size: .
CDR3 length: 16
V gene: TRBV6-4
D gene: .
CDR3 DNA: TGTGCCAGCAGTGACTCCGGGTTGCGGGGCAATCAGCCCCAGCATTTT
CDR3 protein: CASSDSGLRGNQPQHF

J gene: TRBJ2-1
clone size: .
CDR3 length: 16
V gene: TRBV7-7
D gene: .
CDR3 DNA: TGTGCTAGCAGCCCAGAGGCCAGGTCGGGGTACAATGAGCAGTTCTTC
CDR3 protein: CASSPEARSGYNEQFF

J gene: TRBJ2-2
clone size: .
CDR3 length: 17
V gene: TRBV7-2
D gene: .
CDR3 DNA: TGTGCCAGCAGCTTACGTGTAGGGACTTTGAACACCGGGGAGCTGTTTTTT
CDR3 protein: CASSLRVGTLNTGELFF

J gene: TRBJ1-1
clone size: .
CDR3 length: 13
V gene: TRBV6-5
D gene: .
CDR3 DNA: TGTGCCAGCAATGCAGGGACTAACACTGAAGCTTTCTTT
CDR3 protein: CASNAGTNTEAFF

J gene: TRBJ2-5
clone size: .
CDR3 length: 11
V gene: TRBV29-1
D gene: .
CDR3 DNA: TGCAGCGTTGTGACACTAGAGACCCAGTACTTC
CDR3 protein: CSVVTLETQYF

J gene: TRBJ2-3
clone size: .
CDR3 length: 12
V gene: TRBV6-5
D gene: .
CDR3 DNA: TGTGCCAGCAGTGCGGACGGACAGAAGCAGTATTTT
CDR3 protein: CASSADGQKQYF

J gene: TRBJ2-3
clone size: .
CDR3 length: 16
V gene: TRBV27
D gene: .
CDR3 DNA: TGTGCCAGCAGTTTATACGGGAAGGAGGCCCTAGATACGCAGTATTTT
CDR3 protein: CASSLYGKEALDTQYF

J gene: TRBJ2-7
clone size: .
CDR3 length: 14
V gene: TRBV11-2
D gene: .
CDR3 DNA: TGTGCCAGCAGCTTAGAGTGGCTAGCACACGAGCAGTACTTC
CDR3 protein: CASSLEWLAHEQYF

J gene: TRBJ2-7
clone size: .
CDR3 length: 13
V gene: TRBV6-5
D gene: TRBD1
CDR3 DNA: TGTGCCAGCAGCCGTGACAGGGGCCACGAGCAGTACTTC
CDR3 protein: CASSRDRGHEQYF